This T cell receptor beta chain was recorded in a study of blood T cell repertoires in COVID-19. Study in general: COVID-19 samples from acute and convalescent phases originated in the United States, Italy and Spain.

V lost 5 bases and J lost 6, with 11 bases in between. The CDR3 is 12 residues long. The germline V gene encodes CDR1 PRHDT and CDR2 FYEKMQ (reference sequence). Per the original data handling: Estimates of nucleated cell counts were drawn from the amplification of reference gene primers. Assay: immunoSEQ multiplex PCR; the TCRdb copy retains only in-frame clones and omits some. D and trimming come from the DNA, and the V and J calls and clone size come from that table. This table has roughly 30,000 clones, over 75% appearing once. The chain joins TRBV13 to TRBJ2-7; the D gene is possibly TRBD1 (5 bases). The source is a man aged 55-75 years with COVID-19, enrolled during active disease. The specimen sequenced was peripheral blood. CDR3 protein: CASSLQGLEQYF. CDR3 coding DNA: TGTGCCAGCAGCCTGCAGGGTCTCGAGCAGTACTTC. The whole variable domain, filled in from reference TRBV13 and TRBJ2-7, reads AAGVIQSPRHLIKEKRETATLKCYPIPRHDTVYWYQQGPGQDPQFLISFYEKMQSDKGSIPDRFSAQQFSDYHSELNMSSLELGDSALYFCASSLQGLEQYFGPGTRLTVT.